This TCR beta chain appears in the sequencing data of a study of cytomegalovirus exposure and HLA in healthy donors. PCR was performed using 60 Vbeta and 13 Jbeta primers. The data were produced by immunoSEQ multiplex PCR, yet TCRdb's version contains in-frame clones alone and is incomplete. The sample has some 170,000 clones; 60% to 80% are singletons. Germline V gene sequence: CDR1 MDHEN, CDR2 SYDVKM. There are 12 residues in the CDR3. The V and J ends lost 8 bases and 3 bases respectively, with 11 bases between them. The sequence derives from a man aged 40-50 years in good health and CMV-seropositive. The sample consisted of PBMCs. The gene calls are TRBV28 and TRBJ2-7; a weak D match, TRBD1 (5 bases). The CDR3 nucleotides are TGTGCCAGCGGTCCCAGGGTCTACGAGCAGTACTTC. As protein: CASGPRVYEQYF.